This TCR beta chain was obtained from a study of T cells in Graves' hyperthyroidism and ophthalmopathy. Exclusion followed for patients with uncontrolled infection, other autoimmune disease, pregnancy or lactation. Before ophthalmopathy appeared, progressors gave blood at initial hyperthyroidism diagnosis. Template material for amplifying TCR beta CDR3 regions consisted of RNA transcripts. The HTBI primer set was used in a first-round RT-PCR of the TCR CDR3. TCRdb itself ran the multiplex PCR reads through MiXCR, one entry per CDR3 protein. This table holds around 380,000 distinct CDR3 sequences, less than 15% found once. Findings and limits, study-wide: Within blood appeared most thyroid clonotypes that had expanded above 0.001.

Comment on this clonotype: The antigen is undetermined.

The clonotype was recovered from a man aged 30 to 45 with Graves' hyperthyroidism that later progressed to Graves' ophthalmopathy. The specimen was blood.

The CDR3 DNA reads TGTGCCACCAGTGATTTGCTGAGTGCGGGCAATGAGCAGTTCTTC. Its translation is CATSDLLSAGNEQFF. This chain connects TRBV24-1 to TRBJ2-1, with D perhaps TRBD2 (5 bases). Trimming pared 0 bases from V and 6 bases from J, leaving 11 bases between. The CDR3 length is 15 residues. In germline, CDR1 is KGHDR, CDR2 SFDVKD.